This is a list of T cell receptor beta chains from one sample in a study of blood T cell repertoires in COVID-19. Assay: immunoSEQ multiplex PCR; the TCRdb copy retains only in-frame clones and omits some. The sample lists about 20,000 clones; roughly 78% were seen once. The specimen sequenced was peripheral blood. These receptors were taken from a man older than 75 with acute or convalescent COVID-19. The CDR3 runs from the conserved cysteine through the conserved F or W.

>TRBV19
CASGDRENQPQHF
>TRBV2
CASLRDRRLMNTEAFF
>TRBV6-2/TRBV6-3
CASSRWRSGANTGELFF
>TRBV7-3
CASSRGTSGNTGELFF
>TRBV3-1/TRBV3-2
CASSQPSLRGQGAPAGANVLTF
>TRBV9
CASSVDGTGLYGYTF
>TRBV12-3/TRBV12-4
CASTWDRNTEAFF
>TRBV27
CASRQDRGAGELFF
>TRBV30
CAWSVGGLAGYEQYF
>TRBV7-3
CASSLTATGDEAFF
>TRBV30
CAWRSGRANNEQFF
>TRBV4-2
CASSQDHSSNTEAFF
>TRBV19
CASSIDFWGLDTEAFF
>TRBV5-1
CASSKGQNTEAFF
>TRBV4-2
CASSQTEGDTQYF
>TRBV19
CASSITWSSGNTIYF
>TRBV2
CASATRGQGSYGYTF
>TRBV7-2
CASSSAPGLAGGLNEQFF
>TRBV5-1
CASSLVGGGTEAFF
>TRBV19
CASSATLAKNIQYF
>TRBV5-5
CASSITSSEQFF
>TRBV12-3/TRBV12-4
CASSPQGYYGYTF
>TRBV6-2/TRBV6-3
CASSYSKQGRNQPQHF
>TRBV2
CARGQPNQPQHF
>TRBV6-4
CASSDSITAGEKGYTF
>TRBV9
CASSAGSNTEAFF
>TRBV6-4
CASSEGDNQPQHF
>TRBV3-1/TRBV3-2
CASSSFISGGPYNEQFF
>TRBV5-4
CASWGQENTEAFF